This TCR beta chain was identified in a study of cytomegalovirus exposure and HLA in healthy donors. Notes on the study in general: Cytomegalovirus association was assigned to approximately 180 TCR beta chains.

A word on this clone: Its antigen is not identified.

CDR3 size: 15 residues. Trimming took 0 bases from V and 5 from J, leaving 14 bases between them. Germline V gene lookup returns CDR1 GTSNPN and CDR2 SVGIG (reference sequence). This table comes from immunoSEQ multiplex PCR, and its TCRdb copy is limited to in-frame clones, with some not included. The sample carries about 250,000 clones, roughly 87% recorded once. V gene TRBV30 combines with J gene TRBJ1-5; D possibly corresponds to TRBD1 (5 bases). This receptor was taken from a man between 18 and 35 years old in good health and CMV-seropositive. Specimen: PBMCs. The CDR3 loop reads CAWSVLAGRDQPQHF. CDR3 DNA: TGTGCCTGGAGTGTACTAGCAGGGAGGGATCAGCCCCAGCATTTT.